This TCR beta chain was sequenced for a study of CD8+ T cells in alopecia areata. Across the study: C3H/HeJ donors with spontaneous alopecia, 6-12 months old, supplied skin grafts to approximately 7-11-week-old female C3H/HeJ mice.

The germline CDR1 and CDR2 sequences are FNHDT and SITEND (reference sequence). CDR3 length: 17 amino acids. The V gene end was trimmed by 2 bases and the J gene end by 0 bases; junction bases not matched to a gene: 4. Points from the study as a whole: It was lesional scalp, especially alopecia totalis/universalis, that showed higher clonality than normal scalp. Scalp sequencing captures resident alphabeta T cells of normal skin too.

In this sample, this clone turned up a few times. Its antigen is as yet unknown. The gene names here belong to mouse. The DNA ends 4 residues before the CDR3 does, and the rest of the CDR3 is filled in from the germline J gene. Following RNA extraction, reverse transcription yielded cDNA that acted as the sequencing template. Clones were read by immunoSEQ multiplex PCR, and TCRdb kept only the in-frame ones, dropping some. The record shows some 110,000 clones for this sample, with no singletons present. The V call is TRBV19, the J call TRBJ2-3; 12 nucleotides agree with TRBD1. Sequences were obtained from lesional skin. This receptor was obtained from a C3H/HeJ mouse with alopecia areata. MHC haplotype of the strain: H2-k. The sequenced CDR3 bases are TGTGCCAGCAGTATCGGGACAGGGGGCGCGAGTGCAGAA. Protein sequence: CASSIGTGGASAE. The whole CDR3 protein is CASSIGTGGASAETLYF.